These T cell receptor beta chains were read from a single sample in a study of cytomegalovirus exposure and HLA in healthy donors. Method: immunoSEQ multiplex PCR; TCRdb's copy keeps in-frame clones and lacks some. The sample carries about 100,000 clones, approximately 75% recorded once. The sequenced sample was PBMCs. These receptors all come from a woman aged 40 to 50 in good health and CMV-seronegative. The CDR3 runs from the conserved cysteine through the conserved F or W. D genes are given only for firm matches. The size field is filled for only some rows; it gives once, few, many or a size class.

V: TRBV10-3; D: TRBD1; size: NA; J: TRBJ1-1; CDR3: CAIRDRDTEAFF; DNA: TGTGCCATCAGGGACAGGGACACTGAAGCTTTCTTT
V: TRBV4-2; D: NA; size: NA; J: TRBJ1-5; CDR3: CASSQGEGQPQHF; DNA: TGTGCCAGCAGCCAAGGGGAGGGACAGCCCCAGCATTTT
V: TRBV6-5; D: NA; size: once; J: TRBJ1-6; CDR3: CASSLTGSSSPLHF; DNA: TGTGCCAGCAGTTTGACAGGTTCAAGCTCACCCCTCCACTTT
V: TRBV9; D: NA; size: NA; J: TRBJ1-2; CDR3: CASSMATPSVRGRGYTF; DNA: NA
V: TRBV7-9; D: NA; size: NA; J: TRBJ2-7; CDR3: CASSLDSSYEQYF; DNA: TGTGCCAGCAGCTTGGACAGTTCCTACGAGCAGTACTTC
V: TRBV6-5; D: TRBD1; size: NA; J: TRBJ2-2; CDR3: CASAWDRLNTGELFF; DNA: TGTGCCAGCGCCTGGGACAGGTTGAACACCGGGGAGCTGTTTTTT
V: TRBV7-2; D: TRBD1; size: NA; J: TRBJ1-1; CDR3: CASSPGTGYMNTEAFF; DNA: TGTGCCAGCAGCCCCGGGACAGGGTACATGAACACTGAAGCTTTCTTT
V: TRBV6-5; D: NA; size: few; J: TRBJ1-5; CDR3: CASSRTTGQPQHF; DNA: TGTGCCAGCAGCCGCACCACTGGTCAGCCCCAGCATTTT
V: TRBV11-1; D: NA; size: NA; J: TRBJ1-6; CDR3: CASRTAGRPNSPLHF; DNA: TGTGCCAGCAGAACAGCGGGACGGCCCAATTCACCCCTCCACTTT
V: TRBV19; D: TRBD1; size: NA; J: TRBJ1-5; CDR3: CASSSRDSYQPQHF; DNA: TGTGCCAGTAGTAGCCGGGACAGCTATCAGCCCCAGCATTTT
V: TRBV19; D: TRBD1; size: NA; J: TRBJ2-7; CDR3: CASSRNPGQGFYEQYF; DNA: TGTGCCAGTAGTAGAAATCCGGGACAGGGATTTTACGAGCAGTACTTC
V: TRBV7-6; D: TRBD1; size: NA; J: TRBJ1-1; CDR3: CASSSHQGGRGNTEAFF; DNA: TGTGCCAGCAGCTCCCACCAGGGGGGTAGGGGAAACACTGAAGCTTTCTTT
V: TRBV2; D: TRBD1; size: NA; J: TRBJ1-1; CDR3: CASSGPRTGGTEAFF; DNA: TGTGCCAGCAGTGGACCCCGGACAGGGGGCACTGAAGCTTTCTTT
V: TRBV7-2; D: NA; size: NA; J: TRBJ2-5; CDR3: CASSLALTAQETQYF; DNA: TGTGCCAGCAGCTTAGCGCTCACAGCTCAAGAGACCCAGTACTTC
V: TRBV19; D: TRBD2; size: NA; J: TRBJ2-2; CDR3: CASSGGLAGKMNTGELFF; DNA: TGTGCCAGTTCTGGGGGACTAGCGGGGAAGATGAACACCGGGGAGCTGTTTTTT
V: TRBV7-2; D: TRBD2; size: NA; J: TRBJ2-2; CDR3: CASSRESTSGGVPGELFF; DNA: TGTGCCAGCAGCAGAGAGTCGACTAGCGGGGGGGTCCCCGGGGAGCTGTTTTTT
V: TRBV9; D: NA; size: NA; J: TRBJ2-3; CDR3: CASSASDTGDTQYF; DNA: TGTGCCAGCAGCGCCTCGGACACGGGCGATACGCAGTATTTT
V: TRBV2; D: TRBD2; size: once; J: TRBJ2-7; CDR3: CASSEGRGLTYEQYF; DNA: TGTGCCAGCAGTGAAGGGCGGGGGTTAACCTACGAGCAGTACTTC
V: TRBV6-6; D: NA; size: NA; J: TRBJ1-1; CDR3: CASSYYRDTEAFF; DNA: TGTGCCAGCAGTTACTACAGGGACACTGAAGCTTTCTTT
V: TRBV6-5; D: TRBD1; size: few; J: TRBJ1-1; CDR3: CASSYSQGALRAFF; DNA: TGTGCCAGCAGTTACTCTCAGGGGGCGCTGAGGGCTTTCTTT
V: TRBV7-2; D: TRBD1; size: few; J: TRBJ2-6; CDR3: CASSRDRGRSGANVLTF; DNA: TGTGCCAGCAGCCGGGACAGGGGGAGATCTGGGGCCAACGTCCTGACTTTC
V: TRBV13; D: TRBD2; size: NA; J: TRBJ2-1; CDR3: CASSLVRGVRNEQFF; DNA: TGTGCCAGCAGCTTAGTCCGGGGGGTAAGGAATGAGCAGTTCTTC
V: TRBV27; D: TRBD1; size: NA; J: TRBJ1-1; CDR3: CASRPRDRENTEAFF; DNA: TGTGCCAGCAGACCCCGGGACAGGGAGAACACTGAAGCTTTCTTT
V: TRBV20-1; D: TRBD1; size: NA; J: TRBJ2-5; CDR3: CSAPSGGRANF; DNA: TGCAGTGCGCCTTCAGGGGGCCGGGCGAACTTC
V: TRBV30; D: NA; size: NA; J: TRBJ1-4; CDR3: CALLQGTNEKLFF; DNA: TGTGCCCTCCTGCAGGGAACTAATGAAAAACTGTTTTTT
V: TRBV6-5; D: NA; size: NA; J: TRBJ2-5; CDR3: CASSSVGVQETQYF; DNA: TGTGCCAGCAGTTCTGTAGGAGTCCAAGAGACCCAGTACTTC
V: TRBV27; D: NA; size: NA; J: TRBJ2-3; CDR3: CASSPPVGWGPRGTDTQYF; DNA: TGTGCCAGCAGTCCCCCTGTGGGGTGGGGCCCTAGGGGCACAGATACGCAGTATTTT
V: TRBV15; D: TRBD1; size: once; J: TRBJ1-3; CDR3: CATSRERGTGGQTFF; DNA: TGTGCCACCAGCAGGGAACGGGGGACAGGGGGACAAACATTTTTT
V: TRBV5-1; D: NA; size: NA; J: TRBJ2-7; CDR3: CASSFGDSFSYEQYF; DNA: TGCGCCAGCAGCTTTGGCGACAGCTTCTCCTACGAGCAGTACTTC
V: TRBV5-8; D: NA; size: NA; J: TRBJ1-2; CDR3: CASSIGHVRYGYPF; DNA: TGTGCCAGCAGCATCGGACACGTAAGATATGGCTACCCCTTC
V: TRBV7-2; D: TRBD2; size: few; J: TRBJ2-1; CDR3: CASSLGLAEYNEQFF; DNA: TGTGCCAGCAGCTTGGGACTAGCGGAGTACAATGAGCAGTTCTTC
V: TRBV19; D: NA; size: few; J: TRBJ1-3; CDR3: CASSIGTAGGNTIYF; DNA: TGTGCCAGTAGTATAGGTACTGCCGGGGGAAACACCATATATTTT
V: TRBV18; D: NA; size: few; J: TRBJ1-1; CDR3: CASSPRQGWWTEAFF; DNA: TGTGCCAGCTCACCACGTCAGGGATGGTGGACTGAAGCTTTCTTT
V: TRBV28; D: TRBD1; size: NA; J: TRBJ1-1; CDR3: CASSAQAGTGVAAFF; DNA: TGTGCCAGCAGCGCTCAAGCCGGGACAGGCGTCGCAGCTTTCTTT
V: TRBV5-1; D: TRBD2; size: NA; J: TRBJ2-2; CDR3: CASSLLAGESGELFF; DNA: TGCGCCAGCAGCTTGTTAGCGGGGGAATCCGGGGAGCTGTTTTTT
V: TRBV29-1; D: NA; size: few; J: TRBJ2-7; CDR3: CSVGQPYEQYF; DNA: TGCAGCGTTGGACAGCCCTACGAGCAGTACTTC
V: TRBV5-6; D: TRBD1; size: NA; J: TRBJ2-7; CDR3: CASSVGPGQGSYEQYF; DNA: TGTGCCAGCAGCGTGGGGCCGGGACAGGGGTCCTACGAGCAGTACTTC
V: TRBV5-1; D: NA; size: NA; J: TRBJ2-1; CDR3: CASSLGGPNEQFF; DNA: TGCGCCAGCAGCTTGGGGGGCCCCAATGAGCAGTTCTTC
V: TRBV27; D: NA; size: NA; J: TRBJ1-3; CDR3: CASRKTGTTGNTIYF; DNA: TGTGCCAGCAGGAAAACAGGGACTACTGGAAACACCATATATTTT
V: TRBV1; D: NA; size: few; J: TRBJ1-4; CDR3: CTSSQDRTGGAATNEKLFF; DNA: TGCACCAGCAGCCAAGATCGAACAGGGGGCGCCGCAACTAATGAAAAACTGTTTTTT
V: TRBV7-8; D: NA; size: NA; J: TRBJ2-2; CDR3: CASYRVGAGELFF; DNA: TGTGCCAGTTACAGGGTCGGTGCCGGGGAGCTGTTTTTT
V: TRBV5-1; D: NA; size: NA; J: TRBJ2-5; CDR3: CASTLQETQYF; DNA: TGCGCCAGCACTCTCCAAGAGACCCAGTACTTC
V: TRBV29-1; D: TRBD1; size: NA; J: TRBJ2-5; CDR3: CSCGQGGETQYF; DNA: TGCAGCTGTGGACAGGGAGGAGAGACCCAGTACTTC
V: TRBV7-9; D: NA; size: NA; J: TRBJ1-2; CDR3: CASSHYKGDNYGYTF; DNA: TGTGCCAGCAGCCACTACAAGGGGGACAACTATGGCTACACCTTC
V: TRBV7-3; D: NA; size: NA; J: TRBJ1-1; CDR3: CASRKEGNTEAFF; DNA: TGTGCCAGTCGAAAGGAGGGAAACACTGAAGCTTTCTTT
V: TRBV30; D: TRBD1; size: once; J: TRBJ1-2; CDR3: CAGGGTGDYGYTF; DNA: TGTGCCGGGGGAGGGACAGGGGACTATGGCTACACCTTC
V: TRBV29-1; D: NA; size: NA; J: TRBJ2-1; CDR3: CSVGRETYNEQFF; DNA: TGCAGCGTTGGTCGGGAAACCTACAATGAGCAGTTCTTC
V: TRBV15; D: TRBD1; size: NA; J: TRBJ1-6; CDR3: CATSREGGQQSEPLHF; DNA: TGTGCCACCAGCAGGGAGGGGGGACAGCAATCGGAACCCCTCCACTTT
V: TRBV27; D: TRBD2; size: NA; J: TRBJ2-1; CDR3: CASSLIRGGMHEQFF; DNA: TGTGCCAGCAGTTTAATACGGGGGGGCATGCATGAGCAGTTCTTC
V: TRBV5-1; D: TRBD2; size: NA; J: TRBJ2-1; CDR3: CASSVAGGRVNEQFF; DNA: TGCGCCAGCAGCGTAGCGGGGGGGCGCGTCAATGAGCAGTTCTTC
V: TRBV9; D: TRBD1; size: NA; J: TRBJ1-2; CDR3: CASSIYGTGGSGYTF; DNA: TGTGCCAGCAGCATTTACGGGACAGGGGGCTCTGGCTACACCTTC
V: TRBV5-1; D: TRBD2; size: NA; J: TRBJ2-3; CDR3: CASSLAGLAGFGSTDTQYF; DNA: TGCGCCAGCAGCTTGGCCGGCCTAGCGGGGTTCGGTAGCACAGATACGCAGTATTTT
V: TRBV28; D: NA; size: NA; J: TRBJ2-7; CDR3: CASSLGPGSYEQYF; DNA: TGTGCCAGCAGTTTGGGGCCCGGCTCCTACGAGCAGTACTTC
V: TRBV28; D: NA; size: NA; J: TRBJ1-4; CDR3: CASNNNRAIEKLFF; DNA: TGTGCCAGCAACAATAACAGGGCTATCGAAAAACTGTTTTTT
V: TRBV30; D: TRBD1; size: NA; J: TRBJ1-1; CDR3: CAWSGTGNTEAFF; DNA: TGTGCCTGGAGCGGGACAGGGAACACTGAAGCTTTCTTT
V: TRBV2; D: TRBD2; size: NA; J: TRBJ2-1; CDR3: CASSEELAGDNEQFF; DNA: TGTGCCAGCAGTGAAGAACTAGCGGGAGACAATGAGCAGTTCTTC
V: TRBV9; D: NA; size: NA; J: TRBJ2-2; CDR3: CASTRQGRGGTGELFF; DNA: TGTGCCAGCACCAGACAGGGGAGGGGAGGGACCGGGGAGCTGTTTTTT